This TCR beta chain was sequenced during a study of cytomegalovirus exposure and HLA in healthy donors. Study findings and constraints: Most TCR beta V segments were productive about 87% or about 30% of the time in an earlier analysis. Analyzed later, most CMV-associated TCR beta chains appeared HLA-restricted. Within the data, a cluster of highly shared sequence variants was likely a sequencing artifact.

A few counts support this clone. Its antigen is as yet unknown. The PCR used 60 Vbeta and 13 Jbeta primers. Data came from immunoSEQ multiplex PCR; TCRdb stores just in-frame clones and leaves some out. The profile shows 150,000 to 200,000 clones, more than 75% of them singletons. This CDR3 comprises 15 residues. V lost 4 bases and J 2 bases, leaving 15 bases between the germline ends. The germline CDR1 and CDR2 sequences are SEHNR and FQNEAQ (reference sequence). This chain links TRBV7-9 with TRBJ2-7, with D unresolved. Sequencing was carried out using PBMCs. The sequence came from a woman aged 40 to 50 in good health and CMV-seronegative. In DNA form, the CDR3 reads TGTGCCAGCAGCTCCAATGGTTGGGCGACCTACGAGCAGTACTTC. Its translation is CASSSNGWATYEQYF.